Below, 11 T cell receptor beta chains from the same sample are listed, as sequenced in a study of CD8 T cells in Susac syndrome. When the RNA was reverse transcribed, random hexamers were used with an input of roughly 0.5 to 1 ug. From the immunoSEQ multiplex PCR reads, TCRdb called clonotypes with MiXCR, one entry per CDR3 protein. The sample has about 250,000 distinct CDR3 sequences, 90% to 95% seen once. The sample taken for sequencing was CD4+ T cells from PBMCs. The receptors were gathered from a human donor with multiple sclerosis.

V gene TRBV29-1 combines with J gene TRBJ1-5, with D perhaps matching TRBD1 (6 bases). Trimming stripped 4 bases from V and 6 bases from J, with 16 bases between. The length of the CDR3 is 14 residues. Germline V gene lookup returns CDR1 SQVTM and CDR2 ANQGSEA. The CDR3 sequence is CSVGGGARGQPQHF. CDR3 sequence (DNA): TGCAGCGTTGGAGGGGGGGCTCGGGGTCAGCCCCAGCATTTT.

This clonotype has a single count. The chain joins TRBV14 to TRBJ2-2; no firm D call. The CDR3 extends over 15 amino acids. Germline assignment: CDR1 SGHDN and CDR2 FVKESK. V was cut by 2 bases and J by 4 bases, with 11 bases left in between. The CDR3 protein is CASSQRQRPTGELFF. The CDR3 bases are TGTGCCAGCAGCCAAAGGCAGAGACCCACCGGGGAGCTGTTTTTT.

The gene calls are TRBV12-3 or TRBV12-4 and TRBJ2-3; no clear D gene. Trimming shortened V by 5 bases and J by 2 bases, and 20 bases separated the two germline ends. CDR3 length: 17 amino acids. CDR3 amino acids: CASSQPGSSYVTDTQYF. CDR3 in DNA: TGTGCCAGCAGTCAACCGGGTTCATCGTATGTCACAGATACGCAGTATTTT.

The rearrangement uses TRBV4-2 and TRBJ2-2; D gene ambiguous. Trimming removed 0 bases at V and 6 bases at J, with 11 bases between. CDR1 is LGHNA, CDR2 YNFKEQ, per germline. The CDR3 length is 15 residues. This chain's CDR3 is CASSQEAAGPGELFF. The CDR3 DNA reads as TGTGCCAGCAGCCAAGAGGCGGCCGGTCCCGGGGAGCTGTTTTTT.

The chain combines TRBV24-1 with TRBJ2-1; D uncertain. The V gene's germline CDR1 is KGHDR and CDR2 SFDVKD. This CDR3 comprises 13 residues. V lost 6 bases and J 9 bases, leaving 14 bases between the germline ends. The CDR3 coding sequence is TGTGCCACCAGTACCATGCATTTCGGTGAGCAGTTCTTC. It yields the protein CATSTMHFGEQFF.

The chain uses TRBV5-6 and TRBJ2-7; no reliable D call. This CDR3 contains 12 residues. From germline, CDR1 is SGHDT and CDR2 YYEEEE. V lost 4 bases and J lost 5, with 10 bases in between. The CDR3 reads CASSRPLHEQYF. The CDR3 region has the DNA TGTGCCAGCAGCAGACCCCTCCACGAGCAGTACTTC.

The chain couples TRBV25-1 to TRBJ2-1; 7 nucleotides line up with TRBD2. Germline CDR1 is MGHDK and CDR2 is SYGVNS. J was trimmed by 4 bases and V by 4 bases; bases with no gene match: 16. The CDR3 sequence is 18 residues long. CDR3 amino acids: CASSGMTRASGQYNEQFF. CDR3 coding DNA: TGTGCCAGCAGTGGAATGACGCGGGCTAGCGGCCAGTACAATGAGCAGTTCTTC.

CDR3 nucleotides: TGTGCCAGCAGTTTAAAGTCCGCAGCTAATGAAAAACTGTTTTTT. Residues: CASSLKSAANEKLFF. The chain employs TRBV12-3 or TRBV12-4 and TRBJ1-4; D not resolved. The CDR3 is 15 amino acids. The V end lost 2 bases, the J end lost 3 bases, and 10 bases lay between the germline ends.

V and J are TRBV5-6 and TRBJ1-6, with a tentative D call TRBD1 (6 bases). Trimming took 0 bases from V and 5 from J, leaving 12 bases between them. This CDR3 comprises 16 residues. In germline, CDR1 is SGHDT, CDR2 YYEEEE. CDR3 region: CASSLAAGANNSPLHF. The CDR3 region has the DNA TGTGCCAGCAGCTTGGCGGCGGGGGCGAATAATTCACCCCTCCACTTT. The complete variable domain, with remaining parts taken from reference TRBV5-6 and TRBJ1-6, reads DAGVTQSPTHLIKTRGQQVTLRCSPKSGHDTVSWYQQALGQGPQFIFQYYEEEERQRGNFPDRFSGHQFPNYSSELNVNALLLGDSALYLCASSLAAGANNSPLHFGNGTRLTVT.

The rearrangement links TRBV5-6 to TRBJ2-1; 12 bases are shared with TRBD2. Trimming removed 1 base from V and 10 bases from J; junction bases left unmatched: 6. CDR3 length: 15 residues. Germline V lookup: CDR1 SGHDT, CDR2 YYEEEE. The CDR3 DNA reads TGTGCCAGCAGCTTGCGGCTAGCGGGAGGGCGGGAGCAGTTCTTC. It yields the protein CASSLRLAGGREQFF. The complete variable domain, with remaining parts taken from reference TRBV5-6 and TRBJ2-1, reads DAGVTQSPTHLIKTRGQQVTLRCSPKSGHDTVSWYQQALGQGPQFIFQYYEEEERQRGNFPDRFSGHQFPNYSSELNVNALLLGDSALYLCASSLRLAGGREQFFGPGTRLTVL.

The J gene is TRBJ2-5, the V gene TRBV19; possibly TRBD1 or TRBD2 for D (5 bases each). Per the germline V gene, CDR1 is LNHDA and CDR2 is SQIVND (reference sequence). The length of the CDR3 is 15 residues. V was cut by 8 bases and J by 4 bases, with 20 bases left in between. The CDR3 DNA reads TGTGCCAGTGCTAGGGAGATGGGGACCGCAGAGACCCAGTACTTC. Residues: CASAREMGTAETQYF.